The 21 T cell receptor beta chains below were found in one sample sequenced in a study of cytomegalovirus exposure and HLA in healthy donors (dated by TCRdb to 2015 to 2018). Library generation was performed with the immunoSEQ multiplex PCR assay. The multiplex PCR relied on a mix of 60 forward primers for TCR Vbeta segments and 13 reverse primers for TCR Jbeta segments. TCRdb provides this immuneACCESS table in a form limited to in-frame rearrangements. Some clones are lacking; in checked studies, under half of them reflect an unresolved V gene, and why the rest are absent is not known. The sample's records list 150,000 to 200,000 clones. The ten largest clonotypes hold 0.79% of the sample. The specimen was PBMCs. The origin of the receptors is a woman younger than 30 in good health and CMV-seropositive.

The chain links TRBV19 to TRBJ2-7, with 8 bases identical to TRBD1. CDR1 is LNHDA, CDR2 SQIVND, per germline (reference sequence). V dropped 4 bases and J dropped 7; count of bases not matched to a gene: 15. The CDR3 has 16 residues. The CDR3 is CASSRVGGQDRSEQYF. The DNA of the CDR3 is TGTGCCAGTAGTAGAGTCGGGGGACAGGACAGGAGTGAGCAGTACTTC.

The chain carries TRBV4-2 and TRBJ2-4; 8 nucleotides match TRBD2. V gave up 3 bases and J gave up 8 bases; unmatched junction bases: 3. Germline V gene lookup returns CDR1 LGHNA and CDR2 YNFKEQ. The CDR3 is 13 residues long. CDR3: CASSQGLEYIQYF. DNA for the CDR3: TGTGCCAGCAGCCAGGGACTAGAATACATTCAGTACTTC.

The rearrangement links TRBV5-1 to TRBJ2-5, with TRBD2 matching 7 bases. Germline values: CDR1 SGHRS, CDR2 YFSETQ. The CDR3 extends over 15 amino acids. V gave up 4 bases and J gave up 4 bases; unmatched junction bases: 10. CDR3 residues: CASSKTGLVLETQYF. The CDR3 DNA reads TGCGCCAGCAGCAAAACTGGACTAGTTTTAGAGACCCAGTACTTC. Full variable domain (missing parts from reference TRBV5-1 and TRBJ2-5): KAGVTQTPRYLIKTRGQQVTLSCSPISGHRSVSWYQQTPGQGLQFLFEYFSETQRNKGNFPGRFSGRQFSNSRSEMNVSTLELGDSALYLCASSKTGLVLETQYFGPGTRLLVL.

This rearrangement joins TRBV19 to TRBJ2-6; TRBD1 is a possible D gene (6 bases). Germline assignment: CDR1 LNHDA and CDR2 SQIVND (reference sequence). The CDR3 is made up of 19 amino acids. Trimming took 7 bases from V and 0 from J, leaving 22 bases between them. The CDR3: CASTTIGGRKVSGANVLTF. Here the CDR3 DNA reads TGTGCCAGTACCACCATTGGGGGCAGGAAAGTCTCTGGGGCCAACGTCCTGACTTTC.

This chain links TRBV18 with TRBJ1-1; D not resolved. V was cut by 1 base and J by 1 base, with 10 bases left in between. CDR3 length: 15 amino acids. The germline gives CDR1 KGHSH, CDR2 LQKENI. This CDR3 reads CASSPREVKNTEAFF. In DNA form, the CDR3 reads TGTGCCAGCTCACCACGGGAGGTGAAGAACACTGAAGCTTTCTTT.

This chain links TRBV11-2 with TRBJ1-2; possibly TRBD1 for D (5 bases). V lost 5 bases and J lost 2, with 15 bases in between. The CDR3 loop spans 15 amino acids. Germline V gives CDR1 SGHAT, CDR2 FQNNGV. The CDR3 region has the DNA TGTGCCAGCAGCGGCCTTCAGGGTGGAAACTATGGCTACACCTTC. Residues: CASSGLQGGNYGYTF.

V and J are TRBV2 and TRBJ2-7; D might be TRBD2 (5 bases). Germline V gives CDR1 SNHLY, CDR2 FYNNEI. V was clipped by 1 base and J by 2 bases, with 9 bases between them. The CDR3 runs to 14 residues. CDR3 nucleotides: TGTGCCAGCAGTGAAGGGGGAGTAGCCTACGAGCAGTACTTC. Protein product: CASSEGGVAYEQYF.

The chain is built from TRBV7-6 and TRBJ1-2; TRBD1 agrees at 7 bases. The germline V gene encodes CDR1 SGHVS and CDR2 FNYEAQ. The CDR3 totals 15 residues. Losses at the gene ends were 5 bases for V and 7 bases for J; bases not matched to a gene: 13. As DNA, the CDR3 is TGTGCCAGCAGCGAATTCCGACAGGGTAGTGGTGGCTACACCTTC. It is translated as CASSEFRQGSGGYTF.

The chain uses TRBV30 and TRBJ2-1, with TRBD1 as a possible D gene (7 bases). V lost 2 bases, J lost 4 bases, and 21 bases lay in between. The CDR3 loop spans 17 amino acids. From germline, CDR1 is GTSNPN and CDR2 SVGIG (reference sequence). Here the CDR3 reads CAWSWDFQGGGYNEQFF. The CDR3 DNA sequence: TGTGCCTGGAGTTGGGATTTTCAGGGGGGAGGTTACAATGAGCAGTTCTTC.

The rearrangement joins TRBV7-2 to TRBJ2-1; TRBD2 might be the D (5 bases). This CDR3 is built from 12 residues. Germline V gives CDR1 SGHTA, CDR2 FQGNSA. Trimming left V 1 base short and J 10 bases short, with 8 bases between. CDR3 DNA: TGTGCCAGCAGCTTAGGGCCGGGAGAGCAGTTCTTC. This codes for CASSLGPGEQFF.

The chain uses TRBV19 and TRBJ2-5; 9 nucleotides line up with TRBD2. V trimming: 5 bases; J trimming: 5 bases; junction bases outside the gene matches: 6. Germline V lookup: CDR1 LNHDA, CDR2 SQIVND (reference sequence). This CDR3 spans 14 amino acids. The CDR3 reads CASSRAGGGETQYF. The CDR3 bases are TGTGCCAGTAGTCGGGCGGGAGGGGGCGAGACCCAGTACTTC.

The rearrangement links TRBV19 to TRBJ1-2; 8 bases align to TRBD1. The J segment lost 3 bases and the V segment lost 4 bases, leaving 7 bases of the junction unmatched. The CDR3 runs to 15 residues. Germline CDR1 is LNHDA and CDR2 is SQIVND (reference sequence). CDR3 sequence: CASSRGQGWDYGYTF. The CDR3 bases are TGTGCCAGTAGTAGAGGACAGGGTTGGGACTATGGCTACACCTTC.

This chain joins TRBV30 and TRBJ1-6, with 9 nucleotides matching TRBD1. The CDR3 is made up of 15 amino acids. Unmatched junction bases numbered 9, after V lost 2 bases and J lost 10 bases. Looked up from germline, CDR1 is GTSNPN and CDR2 is SVGIG (reference sequence). CDR3 DNA: TGTGCCTGGAGTTTCCGGGACAGGGTAGGGTCACCCCTCCACTTT. Protein: CAWSFRDRVGSPLHF.

This chain joins TRBV5-1 and TRBJ1-4; TRBD1 matches 7 bases. J was trimmed by 6 bases and V by 3 bases; bases with no gene match: 5. The CDR3 is made up of 14 amino acids. CDR1 is SGHRS and CDR2 is YFSETQ in the germline V gene. Here the CDR3 DNA reads TGCGCCAGCAGCTACTCCGGGACAGATGAAAAACTGTTTTTT. This encodes CASSYSGTDEKLFF.

The chain recombines TRBV5-1 with TRBJ2-2, with 9 bases fitting TRBD1. The CDR3 is 17 residues long. Germline V CDR1 and CDR2: SGHRS, YFSETQ. V was clipped by 0 bases and J by 5 bases; unmatched bases: 8. This chain's CDR3 is CASSLAPQGASTGELFF. For the CDR3, the DNA is TGCGCCAGCAGCTTGGCCCCACAGGGGGCGAGTACCGGGGAGCTGTTTTTT.

V is TRBV11-3 and J is TRBJ2-5; 13 bases match TRBD2. The J segment lost 4 bases and the V segment lost 5 bases, leaving 7 bases of the junction unmatched. This CDR3 is 16 amino acids long. Germline CDR1 is SGHNT and CDR2 is YENEEA. For the CDR3, the DNA is TGTGCCAGCAGCCCCGGGGGACTAGCGGGGCGAGAGACCCAGTACTTC. The encoded protein is CASSPGGLAGRETQYF.

The chain links TRBV20-1 to TRBJ2-1; D uncertain. This CDR3 is built from 11 residues. The V gene lost 4 bases and the J gene lost 3 bases, with 4 bases spanning the gap. Germline CDR1 DFQATT, CDR2 SNEGSKA (reference sequence). CDR3 sequence (DNA): TGCAGTGCTACAAACTACAATGAGCAGTTCTTC. The encoded protein is CSATNYNEQFF.

CDR3 nucleotide sequence: TGTGCCAGCAGTTCCCAGGGGAACTATGGCTACACCTTC. Protein product: CASSSQGNYGYTF. The chain has TRBV6-6 and TRBJ1-2; possible D gene TRBD1, 6 bases. Germline V gene lookup returns CDR1 MNHNY and CDR2 SVGAGI (reference sequence). CDR3 size: 13 residues. Deletions cut 4 bases from V and 2 bases from J, with 8 bases between.

This chain links TRBV5-1 with TRBJ2-7; TRBD2 is a possible D gene (6 bases). Trimming pared 8 bases from V and 5 bases from J, leaving 14 bases between. Germline V gene lookup returns CDR1 SGHRS and CDR2 YFSETQ. This CDR3 comprises 12 residues. CDR3: CASSGGLNEQYF. In DNA, the CDR3 is TGCGCCAGTAGTGGGGGGTTGAACGAGCAGTACTTC.

V is TRBV4-1 and J is TRBJ2-1, with 9 nucleotides matching TRBD2. Losses at the gene ends were 5 bases for V and 10 bases for J; bases not matched to a gene: 15. Germline CDR1 is MGHRA and CDR2 is YSYEKL. CDR3 size: 16 residues. The CDR3 loop is CASSTLAGRERREQFF. In DNA form, the CDR3 reads TGCGCCAGCAGCACTCTAGCGGGGAGGGAGCGGCGGGAGCAGTTCTTC.

V and J are TRBV5-4 and TRBJ1-5; the D gene is possibly TRBD1 (5 bases). CDR1 SGHNT and CDR2 YYREEE come from the germline V gene (reference sequence). V gave up 0 bases and J gave up 2 bases, with 9 bases separating them. The CDR3 is 15 residues long. CDR3 nucleotide sequence: TGTGCCAGCAGCTTGGGGGGCGTTGGCAATCAGCCCCAGCATTTT. This translates into CASSLGGVGNQPQHF.